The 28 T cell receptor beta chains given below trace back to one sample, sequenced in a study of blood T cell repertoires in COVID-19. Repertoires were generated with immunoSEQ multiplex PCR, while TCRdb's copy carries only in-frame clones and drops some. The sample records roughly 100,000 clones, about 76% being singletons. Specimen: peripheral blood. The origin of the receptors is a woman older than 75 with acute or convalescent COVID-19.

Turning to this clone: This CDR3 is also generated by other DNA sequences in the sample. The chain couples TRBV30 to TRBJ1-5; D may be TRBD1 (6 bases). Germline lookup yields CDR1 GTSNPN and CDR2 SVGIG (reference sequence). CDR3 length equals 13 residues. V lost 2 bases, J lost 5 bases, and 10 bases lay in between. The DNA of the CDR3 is TGTGCCTGGAGTCGCGAGGGGGATCAGCCCCAGCATTTT. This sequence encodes CAWSREGDQPQHF.

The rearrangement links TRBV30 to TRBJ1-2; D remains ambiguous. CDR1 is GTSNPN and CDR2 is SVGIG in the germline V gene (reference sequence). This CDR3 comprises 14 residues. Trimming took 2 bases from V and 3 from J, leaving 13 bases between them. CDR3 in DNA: TGTGCCTGGAGTCCTGTGGTGGCTCACTATGGCTACACCTTC. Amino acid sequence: CAWSPVVAHYGYTF.

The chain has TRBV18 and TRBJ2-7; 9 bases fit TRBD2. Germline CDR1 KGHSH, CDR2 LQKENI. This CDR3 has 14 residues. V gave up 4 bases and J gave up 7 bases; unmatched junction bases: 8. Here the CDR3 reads CASSRPGTSYEQYF. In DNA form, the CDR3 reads TGTGCCAGCTCACGACCCGGGACTAGCTATGAGCAGTACTTC.

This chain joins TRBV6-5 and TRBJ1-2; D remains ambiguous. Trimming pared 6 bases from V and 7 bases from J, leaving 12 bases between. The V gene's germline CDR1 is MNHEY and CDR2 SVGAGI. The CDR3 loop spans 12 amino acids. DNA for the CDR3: TGTGCCAGCAGAATTGGATCAGGTGGCTACACCTTC. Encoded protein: CASRIGSGGYTF.

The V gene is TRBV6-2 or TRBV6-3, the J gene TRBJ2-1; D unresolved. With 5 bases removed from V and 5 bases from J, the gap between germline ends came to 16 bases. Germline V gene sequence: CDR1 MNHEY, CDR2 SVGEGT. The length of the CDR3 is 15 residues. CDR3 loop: CASSKTQAINNEQFF. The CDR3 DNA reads TGTGCCAGCAGTAAGACCCAGGCCATTAACAATGAGCAGTTCTTC.

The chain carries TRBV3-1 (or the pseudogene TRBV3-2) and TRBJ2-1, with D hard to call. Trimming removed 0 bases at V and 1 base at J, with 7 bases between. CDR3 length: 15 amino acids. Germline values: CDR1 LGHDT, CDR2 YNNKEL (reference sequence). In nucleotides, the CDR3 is TGTGCCAGCAGCCAAGATCCGGTATCCTACAATGAGCAGTTCTTC. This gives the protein CASSQDPVSYNEQFF.

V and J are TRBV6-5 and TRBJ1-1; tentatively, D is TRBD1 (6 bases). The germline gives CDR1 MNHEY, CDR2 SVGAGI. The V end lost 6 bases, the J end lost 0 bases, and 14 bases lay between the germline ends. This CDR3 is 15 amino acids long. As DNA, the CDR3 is TGTGCCAGCAGACCCGGACAGAACATGAACACTGAAGCTTTCTTT. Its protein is CASRPGQNMNTEAFF.

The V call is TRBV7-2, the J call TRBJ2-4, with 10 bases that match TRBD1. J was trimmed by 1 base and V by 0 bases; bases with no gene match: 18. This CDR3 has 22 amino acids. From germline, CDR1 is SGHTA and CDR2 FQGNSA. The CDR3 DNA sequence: TGTGCCAGCAGCTTAGCTATGAACATCGGGACAGGGGAATGGCGGGCCAAAAACATTCAGTACTTC. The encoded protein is CASSLAMNIGTGEWRAKNIQYF.

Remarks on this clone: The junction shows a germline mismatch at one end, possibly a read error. The CDR3 bases are TGTGCTAGCAGCCTAAAGCCGGTAGACTATGGCTACACCTTC. The encoded protein is CASSLKPVDYGYTF. The V and J genes are TRBV7-7 and TRBJ1-2; D ambiguous. The CDR3 length is 14 residues. CDR1 is SSHAT, CDR2 FNYEAQ, per germline (reference sequence). Together with reference TRBV7-7 and TRBJ1-2, the CDR3 gives the full variable domain: GAGVSQSPRYKVTKRGQDVTLRCDPISSHATLYWYQQALGQGPEFLTYFNYEAQPDKSGLPSDRFSAERPEGSISTLTIQRTEQRDSAMYRCASSLKPVDYGYTFGSGTRLTVV.

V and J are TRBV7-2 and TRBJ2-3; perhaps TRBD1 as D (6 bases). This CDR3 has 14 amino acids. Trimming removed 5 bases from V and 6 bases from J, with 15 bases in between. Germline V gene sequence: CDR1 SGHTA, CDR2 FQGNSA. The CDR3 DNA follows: TGTGCCAGCAGCCAACAGGGTATCGAGGATACGCAGTATTTT. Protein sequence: CASSQQGIEDTQYF.

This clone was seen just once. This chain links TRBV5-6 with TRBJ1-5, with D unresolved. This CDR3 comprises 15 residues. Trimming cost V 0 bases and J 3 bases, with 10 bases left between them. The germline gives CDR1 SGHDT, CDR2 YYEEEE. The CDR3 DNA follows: TGTGCCAGCAGCTTGGCCTGGGCAGCCAATCAGCCCCAGCATTTT. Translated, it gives CASSLAWAANQPQHF.

CDR3 coding DNA: TGTGCCAGTAGTACCCCCGGGACAGGTTCCTACGAGCAGTACTTC. It encodes CASSTPGTGSYEQYF. The rearrangement links TRBV19 to TRBJ2-7; 8 bases align to TRBD1. Germline V gene sequence: CDR1 LNHDA, CDR2 SQIVND (reference sequence). With V trimmed by 4 bases and J by 1 base, 6 bases remained unmatched. The CDR3 extends over 15 amino acids. The whole variable domain, filled in from reference TRBV19 and TRBJ2-7, reads DGGITQSPKYLFRKEGQNVTLSCEQNLNHDAMYWYRQDPGQGLRLIYYSQIVNDFQKGDIAEGYSVSREKKESFPLTVTSAQKNPTAFYLCASSTPGTGSYEQYFGPGTRLTVT.

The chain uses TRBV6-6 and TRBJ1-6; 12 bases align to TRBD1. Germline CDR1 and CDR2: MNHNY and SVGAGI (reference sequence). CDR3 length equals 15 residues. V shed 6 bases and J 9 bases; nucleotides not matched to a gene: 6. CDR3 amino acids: CASRGTGGPASPLHF. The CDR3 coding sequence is TGTGCCAGCAGGGGGACAGGGGGCCCGGCTTCACCCCTCCACTTT.

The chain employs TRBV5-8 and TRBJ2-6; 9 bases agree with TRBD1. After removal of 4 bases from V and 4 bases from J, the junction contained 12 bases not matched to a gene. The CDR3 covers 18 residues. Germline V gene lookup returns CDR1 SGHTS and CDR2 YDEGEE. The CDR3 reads CASSHYRGRSAGANVLTF. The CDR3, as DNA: TGTGCCAGCAGCCATTACAGGGGGCGATCCGCCGGGGCCAACGTCCTGACTTTC.

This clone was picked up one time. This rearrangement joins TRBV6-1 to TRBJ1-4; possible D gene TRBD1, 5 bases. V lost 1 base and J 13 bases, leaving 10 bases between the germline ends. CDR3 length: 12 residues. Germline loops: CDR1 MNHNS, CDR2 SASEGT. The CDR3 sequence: CASSEGVTALFF. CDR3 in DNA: TGTGCCAGCAGTGAAGGGGTGACAGCACTGTTTTTT.

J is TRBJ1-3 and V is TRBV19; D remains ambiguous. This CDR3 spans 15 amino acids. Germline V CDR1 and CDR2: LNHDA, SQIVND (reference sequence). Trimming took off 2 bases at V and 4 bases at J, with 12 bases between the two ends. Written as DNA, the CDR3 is TGTGCCAGTAGTATAATGCCACAAAACGGAAACACCATATATTTT. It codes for CASSIMPQNGNTIYF.

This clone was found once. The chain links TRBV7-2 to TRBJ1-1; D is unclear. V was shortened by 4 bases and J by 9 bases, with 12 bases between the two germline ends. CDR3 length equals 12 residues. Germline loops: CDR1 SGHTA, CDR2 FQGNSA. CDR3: CASSSTIRKAFF. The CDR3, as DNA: TGTGCCAGCAGCTCCACGATCAGAAAAGCTTTCTTT.

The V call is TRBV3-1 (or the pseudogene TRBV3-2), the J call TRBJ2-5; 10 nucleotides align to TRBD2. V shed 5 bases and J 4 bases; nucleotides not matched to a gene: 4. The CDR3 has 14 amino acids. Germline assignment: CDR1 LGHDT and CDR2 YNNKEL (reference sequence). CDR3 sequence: CASSYRTSGETQYF. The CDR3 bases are TGTGCCAGCAGCTATAGGACTAGCGGAGAGACCCAGTACTTC.

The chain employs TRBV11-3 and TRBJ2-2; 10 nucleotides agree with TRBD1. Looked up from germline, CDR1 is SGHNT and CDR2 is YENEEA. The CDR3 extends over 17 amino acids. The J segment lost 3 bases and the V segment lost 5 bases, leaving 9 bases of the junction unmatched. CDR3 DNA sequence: TGTGCCAGCAGCCGACAGGGGGCTACTGGTTACACCGGGGAGCTGTTTTTT. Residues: CASSRQGATGYTGELFF. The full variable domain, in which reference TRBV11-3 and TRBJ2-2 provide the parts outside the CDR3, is EAGVVQSPRYKIIEKKQPVAFWCNPISGHNTLYWYLQNLGQGPELLIRYENEEAVDDSQLPKDRFSAERLKGVDSTLKIQPAELGDSAVYLCASSRQGATGYTGELFFGEGSRLTVL.

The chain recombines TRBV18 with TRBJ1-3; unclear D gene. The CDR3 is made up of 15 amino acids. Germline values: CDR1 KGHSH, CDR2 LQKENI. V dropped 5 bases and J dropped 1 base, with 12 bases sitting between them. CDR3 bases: TGTGCCAGCTCAACCCGGACTATTTCTGGAAACACCATATATTTT. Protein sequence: CASSTRTISGNTIYF.

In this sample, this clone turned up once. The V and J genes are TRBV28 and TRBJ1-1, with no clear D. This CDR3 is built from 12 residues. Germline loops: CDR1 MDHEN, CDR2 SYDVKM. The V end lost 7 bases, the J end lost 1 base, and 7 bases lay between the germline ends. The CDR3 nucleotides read TGTGCCAGCACGCGGGCGAACACTGAAGCTTTCTTT. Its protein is CASTRANTEAFF.

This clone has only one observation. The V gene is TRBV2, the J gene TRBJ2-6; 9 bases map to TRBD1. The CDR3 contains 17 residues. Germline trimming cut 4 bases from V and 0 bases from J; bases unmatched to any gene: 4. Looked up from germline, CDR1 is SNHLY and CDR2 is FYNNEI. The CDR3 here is CASSGTGALSGANVLTF. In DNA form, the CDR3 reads TGTGCCAGCAGTGGGACAGGGGCGCTCTCTGGGGCCAACGTCCTGACTTTC.

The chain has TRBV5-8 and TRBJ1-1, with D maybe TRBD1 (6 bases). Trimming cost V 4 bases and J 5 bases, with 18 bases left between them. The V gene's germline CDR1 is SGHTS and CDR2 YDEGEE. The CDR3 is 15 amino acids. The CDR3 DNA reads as TGTGCCAGCAGCCGGGCCGCAGGGGTAGATACTGAAGCTTTCTTT. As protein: CASSRAAGVDTEAFF.

The CDR3 DNA sequence: TGTGCCAGCAGCGTAGCAGGGGCAGGCACATCAGGGGCCAACGTCCTGACTTTC. Its translation: CASSVAGAGTSGANVLTF. J is TRBJ2-6 and V is TRBV9; D is perhaps TRBD1 (6 bases). V dropped 0 bases and J dropped 4 bases, with 17 bases sitting between them. Germline lookup yields CDR1 SGDLS and CDR2 YYNGEE. The CDR3 extends over 18 amino acids.

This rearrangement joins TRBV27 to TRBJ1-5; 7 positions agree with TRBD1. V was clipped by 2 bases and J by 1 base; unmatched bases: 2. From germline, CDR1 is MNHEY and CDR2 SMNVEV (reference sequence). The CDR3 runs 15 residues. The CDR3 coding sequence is TGTGCCAGCAGTTTACTGGGACAGAGCAATCAGCCCCAGCATTTT. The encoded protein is CASSLLGQSNQPQHF.

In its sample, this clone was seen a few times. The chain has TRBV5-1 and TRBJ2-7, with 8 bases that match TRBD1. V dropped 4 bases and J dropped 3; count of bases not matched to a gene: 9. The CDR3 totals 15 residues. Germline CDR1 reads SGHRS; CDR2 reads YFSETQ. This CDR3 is CASSPGTGVGYEQYF. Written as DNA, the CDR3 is TGCGCCAGCAGCCCCGGGACAGGTGTTGGCTACGAGCAGTACTTC.

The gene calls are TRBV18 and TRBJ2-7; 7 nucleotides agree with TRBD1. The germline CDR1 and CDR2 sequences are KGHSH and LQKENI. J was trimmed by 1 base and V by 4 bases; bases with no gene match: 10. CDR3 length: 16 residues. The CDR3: CASSLGQDPVSYEQYF. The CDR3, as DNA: TGTGCCAGCTCACTTGGACAGGACCCCGTTTCCTACGAGCAGTACTTC.

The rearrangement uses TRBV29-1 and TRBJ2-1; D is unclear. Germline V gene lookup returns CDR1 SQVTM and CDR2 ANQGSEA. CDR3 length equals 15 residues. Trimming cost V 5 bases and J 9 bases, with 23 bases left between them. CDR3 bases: TGCAGCGTTACCCCCTTCCCCTTGTCTTACGGTGAGCAGTTCTTC. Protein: CSVTPFPLSYGEQFF.